These 27 T cell receptor beta chains originate from one sample sequenced in a study of cytomegalovirus exposure and HLA in healthy donors. Use of 60 Vbeta and 13 Jbeta primers characterized the PCR. Some clones are missing from TCRdb's copy, which holds only in-frame ones; the method was immunoSEQ multiplex PCR. Its clone listing holds 130,000 to 150,000 clones. Sequencing was carried out using PBMCs. These receptors originate from a woman between 45 and 65 years old in good health and CMV-seronegative.

V and J are TRBV4-3 and TRBJ2-1, with 10 nucleotides matching TRBD2. Germline trimming cut 0 bases from V and 10 bases from J; bases unmatched to any gene: 12. Germline V gene data show CDR1 as LGHNA and CDR2 as YSLEER. CDR3 size: 17 residues. DNA of the CDR3: TGCGCCAGCAGCCAAGAGTTAGAGCCTAGCGGGAGCGAGGAGCAGTTCTTC. It specifies CASSQELEPSGSEEQFF.

Concerning this clone itself: A junction end diverges from the germline sequence, so it may reflect a read error. The chain is built from TRBV7-9 and TRBJ1-2; 8 bases align to TRBD1. Germline-derived CDR1 and CDR2 are SEHNR and FQNEAQ (reference sequence). The CDR3 covers 13 residues. CDR3 sequence (DNA): TGTGCCAACAGCTCGACAGGGGAAAGCGGCTACACCTTC. It codes for CANSSTGESGYTF.

The chain is built from TRBV10-3 and TRBJ2-7; the D gene is possibly TRBD1 (5 bases). V was pared by 0 bases and J by 3 bases, with 12 bases between. This CDR3 has 15 amino acids. Germline CDR1 and CDR2: ENHRY and SYGVKD. CDR3 residues: CAISESTVLNYEQYF. In DNA form, the CDR3 reads TGTGCCATCAGTGAGTCGACAGTCCTGAACTACGAGCAGTACTTC.

V usage is TRBV7-9 and J usage is TRBJ1-1; D gene uncertain. CDR3 size: 13 residues. The V and J ends lost 3 bases and 1 base respectively, with 6 bases between them. The germline V gene encodes CDR1 SEHNR and CDR2 FQNEAQ (reference sequence). The DNA of the CDR3 is TGTGCCAGCAGCTTTTCCGGGAACACTGAAGCTTTCTTT. The encoded protein is CASSFSGNTEAFF.

The V gene is TRBV27, the J gene TRBJ1-2; tentatively, D is TRBD1 (6 bases). V gave up 4 bases and J gave up 7 bases, with 7 bases separating them. Germline values: CDR1 MNHEY, CDR2 SMNVEV (reference sequence). The CDR3 has 11 amino acids. The CDR3 sequence: CASSSGAGYTF. The CDR3 nucleotides are TGTGCCAGCAGTTCAGGGGCTGGCTACACCTTC.

The chain joins TRBV4-2 to TRBJ1-5; D not certain. CDR3 size: 12 residues. V gave up 4 bases and J gave up 3 bases, with 4 bases separating them. CDR1 is LGHNA and CDR2 is YNFKEQ in the germline V gene. The CDR3 nucleotides read TGTGCCAGCAGCCCTCCCAATCAGCCCCAGCATTTT. This encodes CASSPPNQPQHF.

This rearrangement joins TRBV5-8 to TRBJ1-2, with D unresolved. Germline V gene sequence: CDR1 SGHTS, CDR2 YDEGEE. CDR3 length equals 14 residues. V lost 4 bases and J 5 bases, leaving 15 bases between the germline ends. In DNA form, the CDR3 reads TGTGCCAGCAGCCGAACATCCACGGGGTATGGCTACACCTTC. Translation gives CASSRTSTGYGYTF.

The rearrangement links TRBV6-4 to TRBJ2-3; 12 bases line up with TRBD2. This CDR3 has 16 residues. Germline values: CDR1 MRHNA, CDR2 SNTAGT. After removal of 5 bases from V and 4 bases from J, the junction contained 7 bases not matched to a gene. CDR3 in DNA: TGTGCCAGCAGTCCCAGTAGACTAGCGGGAGCAGATACGCAGTATTTT. Its protein is CASSPSRLAGADTQYF.

J is TRBJ2-1 and V is TRBV5-1, with 12 bases matching TRBD2. V shed 2 bases, J shed 3 bases, and the junction held 9 bases outside the gene matches. CDR3 length equals 18 residues. Germline assignment: CDR1 SGHRS and CDR2 YFSETQ. The CDR3 DNA is TGCGCCAGCAGCTTAGAACTAGCGGGGGGCCTGAACTACAATGAGCAGTTCTTC. It is translated as CASSLELAGGLNYNEQFF.

The V and J genes are TRBV7-9 and TRBJ2-1, with D tentatively TRBD2 (5 bases). Germline assignment: CDR1 SEHNR and CDR2 FQNEAQ (reference sequence). V lost 5 bases and J 5 bases, leaving 16 bases between the germline ends. The CDR3 loop spans 15 amino acids. CDR3 sequence: CASSPRSVTDNEQFF. CDR3 sequence (DNA): TGTGCCAGCAGCCCCCGTAGCGTAACTGACAATGAGCAGTTCTTC.

The chain uses TRBV7-2 and TRBJ2-7; D is perhaps TRBD2 (5 bases). Per germline, CDR1 SGHTA and CDR2 FQGNSA. Trimming shortened V by 3 bases and J by 2 bases, and 11 bases separated the two germline ends. There are 14 residues in the CDR3. The CDR3 region is CASSLTGWAYEQYF. The CDR3 DNA follows: TGTGCCAGCAGCTTGACGGGATGGGCCTACGAGCAGTACTTC.

The rearrangement joins TRBV28 to TRBJ1-5, with D possibly matching TRBD1 (6 bases). The germline gives CDR1 MDHEN, CDR2 SYDVKM. The CDR3 consists of 14 residues. Trimming stripped 6 bases from V and 4 bases from J, with 13 bases between. The CDR3 nucleotides read TGTGCCAGCAGCTCAACAGGGAAGAATCAGCCCCAGCATTTT. Translation gives CASSSTGKNQPQHF.

The chain uses TRBV19 and TRBJ2-2, with 8 nucleotides matching TRBD1. The germline V gene has CDR1 LNHDA and CDR2 SQIVND (reference sequence). The CDR3 spans 15 residues. The V segment lost 4 bases and the J segment 0 bases; nucleotides outside the gene matches: 1. CDR3 amino acids: CASSKGQANTGELFF. The CDR3 nucleotides read TGTGCCAGTAGTAAGGGACAGGCGAACACCGGGGAGCTGTTTTTT.

The rearrangement uses TRBV11-3 and TRBJ2-7; 7 bases fit TRBD2. This CDR3 is 14 amino acids long. Germline CDR1 is SGHNT and CDR2 is YENEEA. The V and J ends lost 5 bases and 4 bases, in that order; junction bases with no gene match: 8. The CDR3 spells CASSPAGTTYEQYF. The CDR3 DNA follows: TGTGCCAGCAGCCCCGCCGGGACTACTTACGAGCAGTACTTC.

The CDR3 loop is CASSFQAGWNEQFF. The CDR3 region has the DNA TGTGCCAGCAGCTTCCAGGCGGGTTGGAATGAGCAGTTCTTC. The chain carries TRBV7-2 and TRBJ2-1, with TRBD2 as a possible D gene (5 bases). The CDR3 is made up of 14 amino acids. Germline V gene lookup returns CDR1 SGHTA and CDR2 FQGNSA. The ends were cut back, 3 bases at V and 7 bases at J, with 13 bases in the middle.

The V call is TRBV5-1, the J call TRBJ2-3, with 8 bases lining up with TRBD1. The V segment lost 2 bases and the J segment 3 bases; nucleotides outside the gene matches: 2. The CDR3 extends over 14 amino acids. The germline gives CDR1 SGHRS, CDR2 YFSETQ. The CDR3 DNA reads as TGCGCCAGCAGCTTTGACAGGGGAACAGATACGCAGTATTTT. Amino acids: CASSFDRGTDTQYF.

The V and J genes are TRBV2 and TRBJ1-1; unclear D gene. The CDR3 has 13 residues. The V gene's germline CDR1 is SNHLY and CDR2 FYNNEI. With 6 bases removed from V and 1 base from J, the gap between germline ends came to 9 bases. Here the CDR3 reads CASSDDTNTEAFF. The CDR3 bases are TGTGCCAGCAGCGATGACACGAACACTGAAGCTTTCTTT.

This chain connects TRBV30 to TRBJ1-1; TRBD1 matches 8 bases. The germline V gene has CDR1 GTSNPN and CDR2 SVGIG (reference sequence). V dropped 0 bases and J dropped 1; count of bases not matched to a gene: 7. This CDR3 contains 16 residues. The CDR3 coding sequence is TGTGCCTGGAGTGTAAAGGTTGACAGGGGGAACACTGAAGCTTTCTTT. Translating it yields CAWSVKVDRGNTEAFF.

This sequence joins TRBV9 and TRBJ2-1; no reliable D call. This CDR3 contains 13 residues. Looked up from germline, CDR1 is SGDLS and CDR2 is YYNGEE. With 2 bases removed from V and 5 bases from J, the gap between germline ends came to 8 bases. The CDR3, as DNA: TGTGCCAGCAGCGTGGCCACGAACAATGAGCAGTTCTTC. It yields the protein CASSVATNNEQFF.

The chain has TRBV28 and TRBJ1-2; D is ambiguous. Trimming removed 3 bases from V and 2 bases from J, with 7 bases in between. Per the germline V gene, CDR1 is MDHEN and CDR2 is SYDVKM. This CDR3 region has 13 residues. Here the CDR3 DNA reads TGTGCCAGCAGTTTTCGCGCGAACTATGGCTACACCTTC. This codes for CASSFRANYGYTF.

The V and J genes are TRBV7-9 and TRBJ2-1; D unclear. Germline CDR1 is SEHNR and CDR2 is FQNEAQ (reference sequence). The V gene lost 1 base and the J gene lost 5 bases, with 6 bases spanning the gap. CDR3 size: 13 residues. CDR3 residues: CASSLGADNEQFF. DNA for the CDR3: TGTGCCAGCAGCTTAGGGGCAGACAATGAGCAGTTCTTC.

The V and J genes are TRBV30 and TRBJ1-1, with a weak D call TRBD1 (5 bases). The CDR3 has 12 residues. The germline V gene encodes CDR1 GTSNPN and CDR2 SVGIG (reference sequence). Trimming shortened V by 6 bases and J by 1 base, and 9 bases separated the two germline ends. In DNA form, the CDR3 reads TGTGCCTGTGGGACTCCGAACACTGAAGCTTTCTTT. This sequence encodes CACGTPNTEAFF.

The gene calls are TRBV5-1 and TRBJ2-1, with D possibly matching TRBD2 (6 bases). The CDR3 extends over 16 amino acids. V gave up 2 bases and J gave up 2 bases, with 14 bases separating them. Germline values: CDR1 SGHRS, CDR2 YFSETQ. This chain's CDR3 is CASSFDWEVAYNEQFF. Written as DNA, the CDR3 is TGCGCCAGCAGCTTCGACTGGGAGGTCGCCTACAATGAGCAGTTCTTC.

The J gene is TRBJ2-7, the V gene TRBV28; 8 bases align to TRBD2. The CDR3 is made up of 18 amino acids. Germline V gene lookup returns CDR1 MDHEN and CDR2 SYDVKM. The V gene end was trimmed by 3 bases and the J gene end by 3 bases; junction bases not matched to a gene: 16. The CDR3 sequence: CASSLGVGRAGDFYEQYF. CDR3 DNA: TGTGCCAGCAGTTTGGGGGTCGGGCGAGCGGGAGACTTCTACGAGCAGTACTTC.

This rearrangement joins TRBV29-1 to TRBJ1-2; no reliable D call. The CDR3 extends over 14 amino acids. V dropped 0 bases and J dropped 2 bases, with 10 bases sitting between them. Germline assignment: CDR1 SQVTM and CDR2 ANQGSEA. The CDR3, as DNA: TGCAGCGTTGAAGATCTAAGGAGAAACTATGGCTACACCTTC. Protein sequence: CSVEDLRRNYGYTF.

About this clone itself: The junction differs from germline at one of its ends, possibly a read error. The rearrangement uses TRBV28 and TRBJ1-2; D remains unclear. This CDR3 is 13 amino acids long. The germline CDR1 and CDR2 sequences are MDHEN and SYDVKM. The CDR3: CASKTSEALIRAF. CDR3 sequence (DNA): TGTGCCAGCAAAACATCTGAGGCCTTGATTCGGGCCTTC.

The chain recombines TRBV5-8 with TRBJ2-3, with D perhaps TRBD1 (6 bases). CDR1 is SGHTS, CDR2 YDEGEE, per germline. The length of the CDR3 is 19 residues. The ends were cut back, 2 bases at V and 7 bases at J, with 29 bases in the middle. The CDR3 bases are TGTGCCAGCAGCTTATTTACAGGGACCGATGCTCCGAGTGGGAATACGCAGTATTTT. Translating it yields CASSLFTGTDAPSGNTQYF. The whole variable domain, remainder taken from reference TRBV5-8 and TRBJ2-3, is EAGVTQSPTHLIKTRGQQATLRCSPISGHTSVYWYQQALGLGLQFLLWYDEGEERNRGNFPPRFSGRQFPNYSSELNVNALELEDSALYLCASSLFTGTDAPSGNTQYFGPGTRLTVL.